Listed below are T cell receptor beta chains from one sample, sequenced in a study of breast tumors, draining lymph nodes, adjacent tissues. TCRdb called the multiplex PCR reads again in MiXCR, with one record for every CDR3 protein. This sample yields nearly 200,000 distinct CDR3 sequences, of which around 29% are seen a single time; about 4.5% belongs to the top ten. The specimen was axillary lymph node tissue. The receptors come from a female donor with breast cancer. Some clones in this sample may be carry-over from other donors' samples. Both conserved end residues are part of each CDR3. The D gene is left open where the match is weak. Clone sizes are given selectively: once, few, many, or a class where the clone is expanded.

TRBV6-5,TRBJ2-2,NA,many,TGTGCCAGCAGTCGACTAGTCGGGGGGCGGGCCGGGGAGCTGTTTTTT,CASSRLVGGRAGELFF
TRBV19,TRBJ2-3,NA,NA,TGTGCCAGTAGGGGACTGGGCCCATACAATGAGCAGTATTTT,CASRGLGPYNEQYF
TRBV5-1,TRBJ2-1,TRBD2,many,TGCGCCAGCAGCTTCGGAGGAGGCGGGAGAGAGGAATACTTC,CASSFGGGGREEYF
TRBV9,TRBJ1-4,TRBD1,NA,TGTGCCAGCAGCCCTAGGACAGGGAAACTGTTTTTT,CASSPRTGKLFF
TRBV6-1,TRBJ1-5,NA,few,TGTGCCAGCAGTGAAGCGGAAAATCAGCCCCAGCATTTT,CASSEAENQPQHF
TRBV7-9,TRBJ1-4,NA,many,TGTGCCAGCAGCCGTGGGGGGGGAGGAGTGACAGGTCGAAATGAAAAACTGTTTTTT,CASSRGGGGVTGRNEKLFF
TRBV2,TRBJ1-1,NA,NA,TGTGCCAGCAGACTTGCAGGGATGAACACTGAAGCTTTCTTT,CASRLAGMNTEAFF
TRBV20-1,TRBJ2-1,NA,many,TGCAGTGCTAGAGATGCTAGGGGAGCCCTCTCCTACAATGAGCAGTTCTTC,CSARDARGALSYNEQFF
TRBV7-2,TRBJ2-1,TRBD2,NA,TGTGCCAGCAGCCGGAGCGGACTAGCGGGAGGACGTTGGTACAATGAGCAGTTCTTC,CASSRSGLAGGRWYNEQFF
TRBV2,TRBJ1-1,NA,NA,TGTGCCAGCAGTGAAGAGGAGGGGGTCACTGAAGCTTTCTTT,CASSEEEGVTEAFF
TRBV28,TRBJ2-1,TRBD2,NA,TGTGCCAGCAGACCAGGACTAGCGGGAGCCCCCTGGAGGTTCTTC,CASRPGLAGAPWRFF
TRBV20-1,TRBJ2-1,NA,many,TGCAGTGCTAGAGATCCTAGCCTTGGGGTCCCAAATGAGCAGTTCTTC,CSARDPSLGVPNEQFF
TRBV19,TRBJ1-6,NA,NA,TGTGCCAGTAGAACTGGGAGCACGGGTAATTCACCCCTCCACTTT,CASRTGSTGNSPLHF
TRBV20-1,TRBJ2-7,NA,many,TGCAGTGCTAGCGGGGATCGAGGGTATTCCCACGAGCAGTACTTC,CSASGDRGYSHEQYF
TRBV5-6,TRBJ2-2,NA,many,TGTGCCAGCAGCTTGGAGGCAGGTACGGGGAGGACCGGGGAGCTGTTTTTT,CASSLEAGTGRTGELFF
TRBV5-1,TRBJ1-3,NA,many,TGCGCCAGCAGCTTGGCCGGAGGAACTGGAAACACCATATATTTT,CASSLAGGTGNTIYF
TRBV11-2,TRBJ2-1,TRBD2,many,TGTGCCAGCAGCCAGGGACTAGCCTTGAGCTCCTACAATGAGCAGTTCTTC,CASSQGLALSSYNEQFF
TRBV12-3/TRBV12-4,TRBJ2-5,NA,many,TGTGCCAGCAGTTTAAGAGAGACCCAGTACTTC,CASSLRETQYF
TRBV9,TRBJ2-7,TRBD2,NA,TGTGCCAGCAGCAGACTAGCGGGACCGCCCTCCTACGAGCAGTACTTC,CASSRLAGPPSYEQYF
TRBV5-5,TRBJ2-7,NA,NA,TGTGCCAGCAGCCTCTCCGACTCCGAGCAGTACTTC,CASSLSDSEQYF
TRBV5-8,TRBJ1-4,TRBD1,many,TGTGCCAGCAGCTCGTACAGGGGGTCGGATGAAAAACTGTTTTTT,CASSSYRGSDEKLFF
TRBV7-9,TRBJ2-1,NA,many,TGTGCCAGCAGCTTAGGGGTGCACGGTTGTGACTTC,CASSLGVHGCDF
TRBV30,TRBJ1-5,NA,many,TGTGCCTGGAATCGAGGGTCGGGCAATCAGCCCCAGCATTTT,CAWNRGSGNQPQHF
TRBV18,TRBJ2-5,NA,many,TGTGCCAGCTCAGGCGGGAAAGGCGAGACCCAGTACTTC,CASSGGKGETQYF
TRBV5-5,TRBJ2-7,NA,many,TGTGCCAGCAGCTTACAGTTCTACGAGCAGTACTTC,CASSLQFYEQYF
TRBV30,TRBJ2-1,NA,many,TGTGCCTGGAGTGTAGGGAATGAGCAGTTCTTC,CAWSVGNEQFF
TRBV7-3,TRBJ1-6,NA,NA,TGTGCCAGCAGCGTAGACGTCTCCTATAATACGCCCCTCCACTTT,CASSVDVSYNTPLHF
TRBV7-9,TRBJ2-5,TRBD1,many,TGTGCCAGCAGGGAGGACAGGGGTACGCCGGAGACCCAGTACTTC,CASREDRGTPETQYF
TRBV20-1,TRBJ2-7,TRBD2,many,TGCAGTGCTAGAGAGGGGACTAGCTCCTACGAGCAGTACTTC,CSAREGTSSYEQYF
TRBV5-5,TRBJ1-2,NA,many,TGTGCCAGCAGCAACCCCTCCCCAGGCTATGGCTACACCTTC,CASSNPSPGYGYTF
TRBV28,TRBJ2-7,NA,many,TGTGCCAGCAAGTTGCAGGGAGGCGAGCAGTACTTC,CASKLQGGEQYF
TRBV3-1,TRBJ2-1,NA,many,TGTGCCAGCAGCCAAGCTACCTACAATGAGCAGTTCTTC,CASSQATYNEQFF
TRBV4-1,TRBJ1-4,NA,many,TGCGCCAGCACCGGCGGATTTAATGAAAAACTGTTTTTT,CASTGGFNEKLFF
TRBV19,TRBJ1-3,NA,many,TGTGCCAGTAGTGCGGGGGGTTCTGGAAACACCATATATTTT,CASSAGGSGNTIYF
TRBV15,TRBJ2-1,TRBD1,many,TGTGCCACCAGCAGAGATCCTCGGATAGGGACAGGGAGGGGAGGTGAGCAGTTCTTC,CATSRDPRIGTGRGGEQFF
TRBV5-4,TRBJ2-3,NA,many,TGTGCCAGCAGCTTAGGGGGTCGATCAGATACGCAGTATTTT,CASSLGGRSDTQYF
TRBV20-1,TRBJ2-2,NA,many,TGCAGTGCCCAGCCCCAATCCGTAGGGGGTGACACCGGGGAGCTGTTTTTT,CSAQPQSVGGDTGELFF
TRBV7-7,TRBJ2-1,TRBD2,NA,TGTGCTAGCAGCTTACTAGCGGGGCGGGGTGAGCAGTTCTTC,CASSLLAGRGEQFF
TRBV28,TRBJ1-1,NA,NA,TGTGCCAGCAGTTTAAGGGCGAGTTATTTCGAAGGGGTTTTCTTT,CASSLRASYFEGVFF
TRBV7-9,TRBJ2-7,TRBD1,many,TGTGCCAGCAGCCTTACAGGGGGAACCTACGAGCAGTACTTC,CASSLTGGTYEQYF
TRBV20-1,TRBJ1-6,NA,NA,TGCAGTGCTAGGGCGAGCCCTGACGGGAGGTCAAATTCACCCCTCCACTTT,CSARASPDGRSNSPLHF
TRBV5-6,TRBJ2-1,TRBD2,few,TGTGCCAGCAGCTTGTTGGCTACCGGGGGGGCTACGAATGAGCAGTTCTTC,CASSLLATGGATNEQFF
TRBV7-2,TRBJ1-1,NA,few,TGTGCCAGCAAACTGACACCGAACACTGAAGCTTTCTTT,CASKLTPNTEAFF
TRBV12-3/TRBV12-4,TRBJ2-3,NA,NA,TGTGCCAGCGGTGTTCACGGCGCAGATACGCAGTATTTT,CASGVHGADTQYF
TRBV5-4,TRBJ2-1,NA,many,TGTGCCAGCAGCTTGAGAGGCGATGAGCAGTTCTTC,CASSLRGDEQFF
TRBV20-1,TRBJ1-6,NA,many,TGCAGTGCTCGACTTCTCGGACAGCGCTCCTATAATTCACCCCTCCACTTT,CSARLLGQRSYNSPLHF
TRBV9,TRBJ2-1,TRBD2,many,TGTGCCAGCAGCGTAGGGGGACTACCTTACAATGAGCAGTTCTTC,CASSVGGLPYNEQFF
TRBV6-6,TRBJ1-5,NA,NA,TGTGCCAGCAGTCACTCGATGGATCAGCCCCAGCATTTT,CASSHSMDQPQHF
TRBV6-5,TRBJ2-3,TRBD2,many,TGTGCCAGCAGTTACCACCCGACTAGCACCGACACAGATACGCAGTATTTT,CASSYHPTSTDTDTQYF
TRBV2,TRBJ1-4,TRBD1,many,TGTGCCAGCAGTTCCGAGACAGGGAGGGAAGAAAAACTGTTTTTT,CASSSETGREEKLFF
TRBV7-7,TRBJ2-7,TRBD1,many,TGTGCTAGCAGCTTAGGGGACAGCCCAACCTACGAGCAGTACTTC,CASSLGDSPTYEQYF
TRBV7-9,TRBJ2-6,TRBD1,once,TGTGTCAGCAGCCCCAGGGAGGGGGACAGGGAGTTTGCAGGGGCCAACGTCCTGGCTTTC,CVSSPREGDREFAGANVLAF
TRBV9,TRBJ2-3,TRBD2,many,TGTGCCAGCAGCCCACTAGCGGACAGCACAGATACGCAGTATTTT,CASSPLADSTDTQYF
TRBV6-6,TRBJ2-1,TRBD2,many,TGTGCCAGCAGGCCTCTAGCGGGGGGCAATGAGCAGTTCTTC,CASRPLAGGNEQFF